Listed here are 27 T cell receptor beta chains from one sample, sequenced in a study of blood T cells in healthy people across ages. A second PCR, run for roughly 7 to 11 cycles, used a sample-barcoded 5' primer plus a J-beta primer mix. TCRdb ran MiXCR on the 5' RACE reads and lists one entry per CDR3 protein. This table holds some 780,000 distinct CDR3 sequences, approximately 60% found once. Sequencing input: blood. These receptors were obtained from a man between 40 and 49 years old in good health.

The chain links TRBV24-1 to TRBJ2-1; D gene uncertain. The V end was cut by 1 base, the J end by 1 base, with 10 bases between. The CDR3 covers 16 residues. Germline assignment: CDR1 KGHDR and CDR2 SFDVKD. This CDR3 reads CATSDLSAGSYNEQFF. In nucleotides, the CDR3 is TGTGCCACCAGTGATTTATCCGCAGGATCCTACAATGAGCAGTTCTTC.

This chain uses TRBV7-3 with TRBJ2-4; 9 bases are a match to TRBD1. V dropped 5 bases and J dropped 9; count of bases not matched to a gene: 8. The CDR3 is made up of 14 amino acids. Germline CDR1 is SGHTA and CDR2 is FQGTGA. The CDR3 DNA reads as TGTGCCAGCAGCGTCGGGACAGGGAATGGCATTCAGTACTTC. Translating gives CASSVGTGNGIQYF.

V gene TRBV7-3 combines with J gene TRBJ1-1; D may be TRBD1 (5 bases). Per germline, CDR1 SGHTA and CDR2 FQGTGA. Between the trimmed V and J ends, which lost 6 bases and 3 bases, there was a span of 20 bases. This CDR3 region has 16 residues. The CDR3 loop reads CASSPDGGSWDTEAFF. The DNA of the CDR3 is TGTGCCAGCAGTCCAGATGGGGGGTCGTGGGACACTGAAGCTTTCTTT.

This clonotype turned up a few times. The chain recombines TRBV6-2 or TRBV6-3 with TRBJ2-1, with D possibly being TRBD2 (6 bases). CDR1 is MNHEY and CDR2 is SVGEGT in the germline V gene. The CDR3 totals 17 residues. The V and J ends lost 1 base and 0 bases respectively, with 13 bases between them. The CDR3 region is CASSYLAGKSSYNEQFF. CDR3 nucleotides: TGTGCCAGCAGTTACTTGGCGGGAAAAAGCTCCTACAATGAGCAGTTCTTC.

This clonotype was counted once. The chain couples TRBV10-3 to TRBJ2-7; D uncertain. The DNA end favors TRBJ2-4, so the J call may be wrong. This CDR3 is 13 amino acids long. CDR1 and CDR2 (germline): ENHRY, SYGVKD. CDR3: CAISVGYPNIQYF. The DNA of the CDR3 is TGTGCCATCAGTGTAGGGTATCCAAACATTCAGTACTTC.

The rearrangement links TRBV25-1 to TRBJ2-5; weak D call: TRBD2 (7 bases). The end of the DNA fits TRBJ2-7 better, so the J call may be wrong. The V gene's germline CDR1 is MGHDK and CDR2 SYGVNS. The CDR3 loop spans 16 amino acids. In DNA form, the CDR3 reads TGTGCCAGCAGTGAAGGTTCGGGGGGCTCAGTTTCCGAGCAGTACTTC. Translating gives CASSEGSGGSVSEQYF.

The J gene is TRBJ1-5, the V gene TRBV10-3; a weak D match, TRBD1 (5 bases). The V gene lost 9 bases and the J gene lost 5 bases, with 20 bases spanning the gap. CDR3 size: 15 residues. Germline-derived CDR1 and CDR2 are ENHRY and SYGVKD. CDR3 bases: TGTGCCATTAGTACCGGGGCCCAGACGGATCAGCCCCAGCATTTT. It yields the protein CAISTGAQTDQPQHF.

V is TRBV20-1 and J is TRBJ2-3; 7 bases agree with TRBD1. V shed 6 bases and J 6 bases; nucleotides not matched to a gene: 15. CDR1 is DFQATT and CDR2 is SNEGSKA in the germline V gene (reference sequence). This CDR3 is 15 amino acids long. The CDR3 loop is CSAIRQGYSLDTQYF. For the CDR3, the DNA is TGCAGTGCGATAAGACAGGGATACAGTTTGGATACGCAGTATTTT.

This clonotype has a single count. The chain has TRBV7-2 and TRBJ2-7; possible D gene TRBD2, 5 bases. Germline loops: CDR1 SGHTA, CDR2 FQGNSA. CDR3 size: 14 residues. V lost 5 bases and J lost 2, with 13 bases in between. CDR3: CASSPIVEAYEQYF. The CDR3 nucleotides read TGTGCCAGCAGCCCAATAGTGGAGGCCTACGAGCAGTACTTC.

V and J are TRBV6-6 and TRBJ1-2; 7 nucleotides line up with TRBD1. The CDR3 has 12 residues. With 5 bases clipped from V and 10 bases from J, the junction kept 7 bases outside the gene matches. Germline values: CDR1 MNHNY, CDR2 SVGAGI (reference sequence). CDR3 region: CASSPDRDNYTF. Written as DNA, the CDR3 is TGTGCCAGCAGTCCAGACAGGGATAACTACACCTTC.

This clonotype turned up a few times. This chain links TRBV9 with TRBJ2-1; TRBD2 matches 13 bases. The CDR3 consists of 16 residues. The V gene end was trimmed by 3 bases and the J gene end by 6 bases; junction bases not matched to a gene: 6. Germline assignment: CDR1 SGDLS and CDR2 YYNGEE. CDR3 sequence reads: CASSGPTSGGANEQFF. Written as DNA, the CDR3 is TGTGCCAGCAGCGGCCCCACTAGCGGGGGGGCCAATGAGCAGTTCTTC.

The V call is TRBV5-5, the J call TRBJ2-2; either TRBD1 or TRBD2 may supply D (6 bases each). Germline values: CDR1 SGHKS, CDR2 YYEKEE (reference sequence). V dropped 5 bases and J dropped 5 bases, with 28 bases sitting between them. The CDR3 runs 19 residues. The CDR3 bases are TGTGCCAGCAGTACTAGCCCAGGGCAATTTGTGAGGGGGACCGGGGAGCTGTTTTTT. Residues: CASSTSPGQFVRGTGELFF.

This chain connects TRBV7-2 to TRBJ2-4; tentatively, D is TRBD2 (5 bases). The V gene's germline CDR1 is SGHTA and CDR2 FQGNSA. The CDR3 spans 15 residues. Trimming took 2 bases from V and 3 from J, leaving 11 bases between them. The CDR3 coding sequence is TGTGCCAGCAGCTTAATCGGGGAGATCAAAAACATTCAGTACTTC. It is translated as CASSLIGEIKNIQYF. Together with reference TRBV7-2 and TRBJ2-4, the CDR3 gives the full variable domain: GAGVSQSPSNKVTEKGKDVELRCDPISGHTALYWYRQSLGQGLEFLIYFQGNSAPDKSGLPSDRFSAERTGGSVSTLTIQRTQQEDSAVYLCASSLIGEIKNIQYFGAGTRLSVL.

The V and J genes are TRBV20-1 and TRBJ2-5; 9 nucleotides match TRBD1. The CDR3 is made up of 14 amino acids. Germline V CDR1 and CDR2: DFQATT, SNEGSKA (reference sequence). With 6 bases clipped from V and 4 bases from J, the junction kept 9 bases outside the gene matches. The CDR3 sequence is CSATDRGVRETQYF. The CDR3 DNA reads as TGCAGTGCCACGGACAGGGGCGTTCGAGAGACCCAGTACTTC.

There are a few counts of this clonotype. CDR3 in amino acids: CASSQSRDEQFF. The CDR3 DNA reads as TGTGCCAGCAGCCAATCCCGGGATGAGCAGTTCTTC. V is TRBV3-1 and J is TRBJ2-1; D ambiguous. V lost 2 bases to trimming and J lost 8 bases, with 7 bases between them. The CDR3 loop spans 12 amino acids. CDR1 is LGHDT and CDR2 is YNNKEL in the germline V gene (reference sequence).

The genes are TRBV4-1 and TRBJ1-2, with TRBD1 matching 7 bases. The CDR3 is 14 amino acids. CDR1 is MGHRA, CDR2 YSYEKL, per germline. Trimming at V came to 4 bases and at J to 8 bases, leaving 10 bases not matched to a gene. CDR3 sequence: CASSRTGAIWGYTF. In nucleotides, the CDR3 is TGCGCCAGCAGCCGCACAGGGGCCATATGGGGCTACACCTTC.

This chain connects TRBV2 to TRBJ2-1; 12 bases map to TRBD1. Germline V CDR1 and CDR2: SNHLY, FYNNEI. The CDR3 length is 17 residues. After removal of 3 bases from V and 7 bases from J, the junction contained 10 bases not matched to a gene. The CDR3 sequence is CASSEPPGQGALNEQFF. CDR3 coding DNA: TGTGCCAGCAGTGAGCCTCCGGGACAGGGGGCGCTGAATGAGCAGTTCTTC. Full variable domain (remainder filled in from reference TRBV2 and TRBJ2-1): EPEVTQTPSHQVTQMGQEVILRCVPISNHLYFYWYRQILGQKVEFLVSFYNNEISEKSEIFDDQFSVERPDGSNFTLKIRSTKLEDSAMYFCASSEPPGQGALNEQFFGPGTRLTVL.

This clonotype was observed a few times. The chain is built from TRBV6-2 or TRBV6-3 and TRBJ2-5, with D unresolved. CDR3 size: 16 residues. Germline CDR1 is MNHEY and CDR2 is SVGEGT. V was cut by 0 bases and J by 5 bases, with 16 bases left in between. Written as DNA, the CDR3 is TGTGCCAGCAGTTACTCCGTGCAGGCCGTAAGGGAGACCCAGTACTTC. The encoded protein is CASSYSVQAVRETQYF.

The V call is TRBV3-1, the J call TRBJ1-1; tentatively, D is TRBD1 (5 bases). The ends were cut back, 0 bases at V and 4 bases at J, with 15 bases in the middle. This CDR3 is 16 amino acids long. Germline lookup yields CDR1 LGHDT and CDR2 YNNKEL (reference sequence). The CDR3 nucleotides are TGTGCCAGCAGCCAAGATCGGGGGGGAATAGGCACTGAAGCTTTCTTT. The encoded protein is CASSQDRGGIGTEAFF.

The chain is built from TRBV7-2 and TRBJ2-4, with 8 nucleotides matching TRBD1. CDR1 is SGHTA, CDR2 FQGNSA, per germline. V lost 4 bases and J lost 0; bases outside the gene matches: 5. CDR3 length: 16 residues. The CDR3 bases are TGTGCCAGCAGCTCTCAGGGGGCTCAAGCCAAAAACATTCAGTACTTC. Its translation: CASSSQGAQAKNIQYF.

This clonotype has more than one count but fewer than ten. The V gene is TRBV5-1, the J gene TRBJ2-3, with 11 bases identical to TRBD2. V lost 4 bases, J lost 3 bases, and 4 bases stayed unmatched. The CDR3 contains 15 residues. In germline, CDR1 is SGHRS, CDR2 YFSETQ. For the CDR3, the DNA is TGCGCCAGCAGCGGGGGACTAGCGGCGACAGATACGCAGTATTTT. This encodes CASSGGLAATDTQYF. Based on the CDR3 plus reference TRBV5-1 and TRBJ2-3, the full variable domain is KAGVTQTPRYLIKTRGQQVTLSCSPISGHRSVSWYQQTPGQGLQFLFEYFSETQRNKGNFPGRFSGRQFSNSRSEMNVSTLELGDSALYLCASSGGLAATDTQYFGPGTRLTVL.

This sequence joins TRBV18 and TRBJ1-4; D is ambiguous. This CDR3 is 13 amino acids long. V lost 3 bases and J lost 8, with 10 bases in between. In germline, CDR1 is KGHSH, CDR2 LQKENI. The CDR3 spells CASSPRGGEKLFF. The CDR3 bases are TGTGCCAGCTCACCGAGAGGTGGGGAAAAACTGTTTTTT.

This clonotype appeared a single time. V and J are TRBV20-1 and TRBJ1-2; D is uncertain. Trimming removed 1 base from V and 4 bases from J, with 10 bases in between. The CDR3 sequence is 13 residues long. Germline loops: CDR1 DFQATT, CDR2 SNEGSKA (reference sequence). CDR3 amino acids: CSARGDVGYGYTF. The DNA for the CDR3 is TGCAGTGCTAGAGGAGATGTGGGCTATGGCTACACCTTC.

This clonotype was detected only once. The chain uses TRBV5-1 and TRBJ2-5; a weak D match, TRBD1 (6 bases). Trimming took off 1 base at V and 4 bases at J, with 11 bases between the two ends. Germline CDR1 reads SGHRS; CDR2 reads YFSETQ. This CDR3 contains 14 residues. Written as DNA, the CDR3 is TGCGCCAGCAGCTTGCGGACAGTCATAGAGACCCAGTACTTC. As protein: CASSLRTVIETQYF.

CDR3: CASRAGWGLNEKLFF. In DNA form, the CDR3 reads TGTGCCAGCAGAGCGGGGTGGGGTCTTAATGAAAAACTGTTTTTT. The rearrangement uses TRBV28 and TRBJ1-4, with D unclear. V lost 6 bases and J lost 4, with 15 bases in between. In germline, CDR1 is MDHEN, CDR2 SYDVKM. The CDR3 totals 15 residues.

The chain has TRBV3-1 and TRBJ2-1, with TRBD1 matching 7 bases. The CDR3 is 14 residues long. Germline CDR1 reads LGHDT; CDR2 reads YNNKEL (reference sequence). V shed 4 bases, J shed 8 bases, and the junction held 8 bases outside the gene matches. The CDR3 sequence: CASSLIDRVDEQFF. CDR3 coding DNA: TGTGCCAGCAGCCTGATCGACAGGGTGGATGAGCAGTTCTTC.

The rearrangement joins TRBV29-1 to TRBJ2-3; D is tentatively TRBD1 or TRBD2 (5 bases each). Germline loops: CDR1 SQVTM, CDR2 ANQGSEA. V shed 5 bases and J shed 0 bases, with 12 bases lying between them. This CDR3 has 14 amino acids. The CDR3 DNA reads TGCAGCGTTACCCCGGGACCGAGCACAGATACGCAGTATTTT. Translation: CSVTPGPSTDTQYF.